Presented here are 26 T cell receptor beta chains from one specimen sequenced in a study of beta chain features in type 1 diabetes. Reverse transcription of all isolated RNA meant that expressed TCRB transcripts were sequenced. TCRdb keeps only in-frame clones here, not all; method: immunoSEQ multiplex PCR. The sample gives about 15,000 clones, roughly 44% of which show up once; 0.53% is in the top ten. Sequencing was carried out using stem cell memory CD4+ T cells from blood. Receptors originate from a woman aged 40 to 49 in good health.

This clone has only a few counts. This rearrangement joins TRBV11-2 to TRBJ2-3; tentative D call: TRBD1 (5 bases). Trimming took off 2 bases at V and 5 bases at J, with 14 bases between the two ends. This CDR3 is built from 15 residues. Germline CDR1 is SGHAT and CDR2 is FQNNGV. The CDR3 region has the DNA TGTGCCAGCAGCTTAAACCCCAGGGTATTAGATACGCAGTATTTT. Protein sequence: CASSLNPRVLDTQYF. Full variable domain (rest looked up from reference TRBV11-2 and TRBJ2-3): EAGVAQSPRYKIIEKRQSVAFWCNPISGHATLYWYQQILGQGPKLLIQFQNNGVVDDSQLPKDRFSAERLKGVDSTLKIQPAKLEDSAVYLCASSLNPRVLDTQYFGPGTRLTVL.

The V and J genes are TRBV27 and TRBJ2-4, with 10 positions matching TRBD2. The CDR3 runs to 19 residues. Trimming at V came to 0 bases and at J to 0 bases, leaving 8 bases not matched to a gene. Germline loops: CDR1 MNHEY, CDR2 SMNVEV (reference sequence). The chain's CDR3 is CASSLSLLAGILAKNIQYF. CDR3 nucleotide sequence: TGTGCCAGCAGTTTATCTTTACTAGCGGGGATACTAGCCAAAAACATTCAGTACTTC.

This clone was detected a few times. The V call is TRBV7-2, the J call TRBJ1-5; D is possibly TRBD1 (5 bases). The CDR3 is 18 residues long. Germline CDR1 is SGHTA and CDR2 is FQGNSA. The V and J ends lost 1 base and 2 bases respectively, with 18 bases between them. CDR3 sequence (DNA): TGTGCCAGCAGCTTAGTTTTAGGCCCGGGGGGGGGCAATCAGCCCCAGCATTTT. Translated, it gives CASSLVLGPGGGNQPQHF. The full variable domain, with the rest looked up from reference TRBV7-2 and TRBJ1-5, is GAGVSQSPSNKVTEKGKDVELRCDPISGHTALYWYRQSLGQGLEFLIYFQGNSAPDKSGLPSDRFSAERTGGSVSTLTIQRTQQEDSAVYLCASSLVLGPGGGNQPQHFGDGTRLSIL.

This clone appeared a few times. The genes are TRBV10-3 and TRBJ2-2; 8 nucleotides align to TRBD1. The trim removed 6 bases at V and 3 bases at J, leaving 9 bases unmatched. Germline CDR1 and CDR2: ENHRY and SYGVKD. This CDR3 has 16 amino acids. CDR3 protein: CAIRSLQGADTGELFF. The CDR3 region has the DNA TGTGCCATCAGAAGCCTCCAGGGGGCGGACACCGGGGAGCTGTTTTTT.

CDR3: CASSLLGQGHEQYF. As DNA, the CDR3 is TGTGCCAGCAGCTTACTGGGACAGGGTCACGAGCAGTACTTC. The chain is built from TRBV7-2 and TRBJ2-7, with 9 bases aligning to TRBD1. The V segment lost 2 bases and the J segment 5 bases; nucleotides outside the gene matches: 4. This CDR3 comprises 14 residues. The germline V gene has CDR1 SGHTA and CDR2 FQGNSA.

V is TRBV6-5 and J is TRBJ2-1; 7 bases match TRBD2. Germline lookup yields CDR1 MNHEY and CDR2 SVGAGI. V shed 6 bases and J 3 bases; nucleotides not matched to a gene: 8. The CDR3 extends over 15 amino acids. This chain's CDR3 is CASRTSGGGYNEQFF. In nucleotides, the CDR3 is TGTGCCAGCAGAACCTCGGGGGGTGGCTACAATGAGCAGTTCTTC.

The chain has TRBV7-2 and TRBJ2-7, with 8 bases fitting TRBD2. The germline gives CDR1 SGHTA, CDR2 FQGNSA. The CDR3 has 15 residues. J gave up 6 bases and V 1 base, and 8 bases lay outside the gene matches. The CDR3 is CASSLGRVAGSEQYF. The DNA of the CDR3 is TGTGCCAGCAGCTTAGGAAGAGTAGCGGGGAGCGAGCAGTACTTC.

This clone is categorized as medium-sized (0.01 to 0.1%). The chain recombines TRBV7-9 with TRBJ2-7; no definite D call. The V and J ends lost 4 bases and 7 bases respectively, with 8 bases between them. Per the germline V gene, CDR1 is SEHNR and CDR2 is FQNEAQ (reference sequence). The CDR3 sequence is 11 residues long. The CDR3 spells CASSSPREQYF. CDR3 coding DNA: TGTGCCAGCAGCTCGCCCCGGGAGCAGTACTTC.

The chain has TRBV6-6 and TRBJ1-2; 12 bases are a match to TRBD1. The V gene's germline CDR1 is MNHNY and CDR2 SVGAGI (reference sequence). Losses at the gene ends were 7 bases for V and 2 bases for J; bases not matched to a gene: 5. The CDR3 spans 15 residues. The DNA of the CDR3 is TGTGCCAGCAACCCGGGACAGGGGGCAAACTATGGCTACACCTTC. It yields the protein CASNPGQGANYGYTF.

This clone appeared a few times. The chain is built from TRBV11-1 and TRBJ2-1; possibly TRBD2 for D (6 bases). CDR1 and CDR2 (germline): SGHAT, FQDESV (reference sequence). This CDR3 spans 15 amino acids. V was pared by 5 bases and J by 3 bases, with 14 bases between. The CDR3 loop is CASSQPPGDYNEQFF. The CDR3 nucleotides are TGTGCCAGCAGCCAGCCTCCGGGGGACTACAATGAGCAGTTCTTC.

The V call is TRBV5-1, the J call TRBJ1-5; D call uncertain. Trimming cost V 4 bases and J 4 bases, with 9 bases left between them. Germline lookup yields CDR1 SGHRS and CDR2 YFSETQ. The CDR3 length is 13 residues. The CDR3 spells CASSPEVNQPQHF. CDR3 in DNA: TGCGCCAGCAGCCCGGAGGTGAATCAGCCCCAGCATTTT.

By its share, this clone is medium-sized (0.01 to 0.1%). The chain employs TRBV7-2 and TRBJ2-4, with 7 positions matching TRBD1. There are 14 residues in the CDR3. V trimming: 5 bases; J trimming: 1 base; junction bases outside the gene matches: 2. Germline CDR1 reads SGHTA; CDR2 reads FQGNSA. CDR3 loop: CASSDRVAKNIQYF. The CDR3 bases are TGTGCCAGCAGCGACAGGGTTGCCAAAAACATTCAGTACTTC. Full variable domain (missing parts from reference TRBV7-2 and TRBJ2-4): GAGVSQSPSNKVTEKGKDVELRCDPISGHTALYWYRQSLGQGLEFLIYFQGNSAPDKSGLPSDRFSAERTGGSVSTLTIQRTQQEDSAVYLCASSDRVAKNIQYFGAGTRLSVL.

The J gene is TRBJ1-1, the V gene TRBV5-1, with D unresolved. The CDR3 totals 13 residues. V was cut by 3 bases and J by 1 base, with 7 bases left in between. Germline assignment: CDR1 SGHRS and CDR2 YFSETQ. The CDR3: CASSSRENTEAFF. The CDR3 bases are TGCGCCAGCAGCTCCCGGGAGAACACTGAAGCTTTCTTT.

The chain is built from TRBV9 and TRBJ2-5; TRBD2 aligns across 9 bases. This CDR3 has 15 residues. Germline loops: CDR1 SGDLS, CDR2 YYNGEE. V shed 1 base, J shed 5 bases, and the junction held 6 bases outside the gene matches. The CDR3 region has the DNA TGTGCCAGCAGCGTAAAGGCGGGGGGGGTGGAGACCCAGTACTTC. As protein: CASSVKAGGVETQYF.

The chain links TRBV29-1 to TRBJ1-1; D uncertain. The V end was cut by 2 bases, the J end by 5 bases, with 12 bases between. The germline V gene encodes CDR1 SQVTM and CDR2 ANQGSEA. This CDR3 contains 13 residues. The CDR3 coding sequence is TGCAGCGTTGAATCCCAACTCGGTACTGAAGCTTTCTTT. Its protein product is CSVESQLGTEAFF. The full variable domain, rest sourced from reference TRBV29-1 and TRBJ1-1, is SAVISQKPSRDICQRGTSLTIQCQVDSQVTMMFWYRQQPGQSLTLIATANQGSEATYESGFVIDKFPISRPNLTFSTLTVSNMSPEDSSIYLCSVESQLGTEAFFGQGTRLTVV.

CDR3 nucleotides: TGTGCCAGCAGCCAAGGGAGGGTTAGGTCCTCTGGAAACACCATATATTTT. Its translation: CASSQGRVRSSGNTIYF. The chain is built from TRBV4-2 and TRBJ1-3; D gene uncertain. The V gene lost 1 base and the J gene lost 0 bases, with 13 bases spanning the gap. Per the germline V gene, CDR1 is LGHNA and CDR2 is YNFKEQ. The CDR3 runs 17 residues.

The chain has TRBV2 and TRBJ1-2; unclear D gene. The CDR3 totals 13 residues. V was cut by 4 bases and J by 6 bases, with 12 bases left in between. From germline, CDR1 is SNHLY and CDR2 FYNNEI. CDR3 sequence (DNA): TGTGCCAGCAGTGGGAATCACAGAGATGGCTACACCTTC. It codes for CASSGNHRDGYTF.

This clone appeared a few times. The chain links TRBV5-4 to TRBJ1-1; 9 bases are shared with TRBD1. In germline, CDR1 is SGHNT, CDR2 YYREEE (reference sequence). The CDR3 is 14 residues long. Trimming took 2 bases from V and 3 from J; bases not matched to a gene: 2. CDR3 DNA: TGTGCCAGCAGCTTAGGGGACAGGGACACTGAAGCTTTCTTT. Its protein is CASSLGDRDTEAFF.

The chain employs TRBV5-4 and TRBJ2-2; D remains ambiguous. Germline-derived CDR1 and CDR2 are SGHNT and YYREEE (reference sequence). This CDR3 has 14 amino acids. Trimming stripped 4 bases from V and 1 base from J, with 8 bases between. The CDR3 nucleotides are TGTGCCAGCAGCCCCGACTTGAACACCGGGGAGCTGTTTTTT. Translated: CASSPDLNTGELFF. The variable domain in full, with the rest retrieved from reference TRBV5-4 and TRBJ2-2, is ETGVTQSPTHLIKTRGQQVTLRCSSQSGHNTVSWYQQALGQGPQFIFQYYREEENGRGNFPPRFSGLQFPNYSSELNVNALELDDSALYLCASSPDLNTGELFFGEGSRLTVL.

The chain joins TRBV19 to TRBJ2-7; possibly TRBD1 for D (6 bases). Trimming removed 3 bases at V and 5 bases at J, with 14 bases between. The germline gives CDR1 LNHDA, CDR2 SQIVND (reference sequence). The CDR3 covers 14 residues. The CDR3 loop is CASSMVGTRNEQYF. CDR3 nucleotide sequence: TGTGCCAGTAGTATGGTGGGGACAAGGAACGAGCAGTACTTC.

CDR3 sequence: CASRPGQSYEQYF. CDR3 nucleotides: TGTGCCAGCAGGCCGGGACAAAGCTACGAGCAGTACTTC. The rearrangement joins TRBV6-1 to TRBJ2-7, with D perhaps matching TRBD1 (6 bases). V was cut by 6 bases and J by 3 bases, with 12 bases left in between. CDR3 length: 13 residues. CDR1 MNHNS and CDR2 SASEGT come from the germline V gene.

This clone was picked up a small number of times. This rearrangement joins TRBV6-6 to TRBJ1-4; D is undetermined. Trimming removed 4 bases at V and 8 bases at J, with 17 bases between. CDR3 length: 15 amino acids. The V gene's germline CDR1 is MNHNY and CDR2 SVGAGI (reference sequence). The CDR3 DNA sequence: TGTGCCAGCAGTTCGCCGGGCCCCTCGGGGGAAAAACTGTTTTTT. It yields the protein CASSSPGPSGEKLFF.

The V gene is TRBV5-1, the J gene TRBJ2-7, with 9 bases fitting TRBD2. This CDR3 is built from 18 residues. J lost 3 bases, V lost 0 bases, and 13 bases had no gene match. From germline, CDR1 is SGHRS and CDR2 YFSETQ. The CDR3 here is CASSLGGGSGGSHYEQYF. In nucleotides, the CDR3 is TGCGCCAGCAGCTTGGGTGGTGGTAGCGGGGGTTCGCACTACGAGCAGTACTTC.

This clone was recorded a few times. CDR3 bases: TGCGCCAGCAGCCAAGACCCCGGACAGTACGAGCAGTACTTC. It is translated as CASSQDPGQYEQYF. This sequence joins TRBV4-1 and TRBJ2-7; D may be TRBD1 (6 bases). Germline V lookup: CDR1 MGHRA, CDR2 YSYEKL. This CDR3 comprises 14 residues. V was cut by 0 bases and J by 4 bases, with 10 bases left in between.

The rearrangement joins TRBV29-1 to TRBJ2-3; maybe TRBD2 (5 bases). The CDR3 has 13 amino acids. The germline V gene encodes CDR1 SQVTM and CDR2 ANQGSEA. Trimming pared 3 bases from V and 2 bases from J, leaving 9 bases between. The CDR3 DNA reads TGCAGCGTTGATCTGAGGGCCACAGATACGCAGTATTTT. Protein sequence: CSVDLRATDTQYF.

This clone was detected only a few times. The chain has TRBV6-5 and TRBJ2-3; 7 bases align to TRBD2. The germline V gene encodes CDR1 MNHEY and CDR2 SVGAGI. Trimming at V came to 6 bases and at J to 6 bases, leaving 12 bases not matched to a gene. CDR3 length: 15 residues. The CDR3 protein is CASSLLAARQDTQYF. The CDR3 coding sequence is TGTGCCAGCAGCCTTCTAGCGGCCCGCCAGGATACGCAGTATTTT.